This T cell receptor (beta chain) was sequenced for a study of blood T cell repertoires in COVID-19. Across the whole study: Specimens from acute and convalescent COVID-19 originated in the United States, Italy and Spain. PBMCs, B-cell-depleted T cells, or T cells were the source of the cDNA or gDNA that made up the material.

V was shortened by 0 bases and J by 3 bases, with 4 bases between the two germline ends. CDR1 SGHRS and CDR2 YFSETQ come from the germline V gene. This CDR3 has 13 amino acids. In the authors' workflow: Scientists estimated how many nucleated cells there were by amplifying reference gene primers. Clones were read by immunoSEQ multiplex PCR, and TCRdb kept only the in-frame ones, dropping some. D and trimming were read from the DNA, whereas the V and J calls and clone size are those reported in that table. The data show just over 95,000 clones, 82% seen once. The TCR originated in a man aged 80 or over with acute or convalescent COVID-19. V usage is TRBV5-1 and J usage is TRBJ1-3; no clear D. The sequencing sample was made of peripheral blood. The CDR3 DNA reads as TGCGCCAGCAGCTTGGGAGGTGGAAACACCATATATTTT. Encoded protein: CASSLGGGNTIYF. Together with reference TRBV5-1 and TRBJ1-3, the CDR3 gives the full variable domain: KAGVTQTPRYLIKTRGQQVTLSCSPISGHRSVSWYQQTPGQGLQFLFEYFSETQRNKGNFPGRFSGRQFSNSRSEMNVSTLELGDSALYLCASSLGGGNTIYFGEGSWLTVV.